A single TCR beta chain is shown here with its context. The junction departs from the called germline gene at one end, perhaps through a read error. CDR1 MGHRA and CDR2 YSYEKL come from the germline V gene. The CDR3 contains 15 residues. The sample belongs to a study of blood T cells in healthy people across ages. It was with a sample-barcoded 5' primer and a J-beta primer mix that a second PCR of about 6 to 12 cycles was run. TCRdb ran MiXCR on the 5' RACE reads and lists one entry per CDR3 protein. The table has 700,000 to 950,000 distinct CDR3 sequences, roughly two fifths seen once. Specimen: blood. The rearrangement uses TRBV4-1 and TRBJ2-1; 9 nucleotides match TRBD1. The TCR sequence derives from a woman between 55 and 75 years old in good health. The CDR3 coding sequence is TGCGCCAGCGGCCAGCAGGACAGGGGTTTCAATGAGCAGTTCTTC. As protein: CASGQQDRGFNEQFF.